The next 27 T cell receptor beta chains were all read from a single sample in a study of identical twins. TCRdb re-derived calls from the 5' RACE reads in MiXCR, one entry per CDR3 protein. Among approximately 190,000 distinct CDR3 sequences listed, about 16% were seen once. These data also featured in a second study, about T cells expressing NK-cell markers.

Specimen: CD8+ T cells sorted from blood. The receptors shown here come from a woman aged 18 to 35 in good health.

This clonotype came up a few times. The chain uses TRBV6-1 and TRBJ1-2; 8 nucleotides match TRBD1. The CDR3 totals 15 residues. Germline V gives CDR1 MNHNS, CDR2 SASEGT. V dropped 6 bases and J dropped 4; count of bases not matched to a gene: 10. The CDR3 DNA reads TGTGCCAGCAGGGGTCTGGGACAGGTTACCTATGGCTACACCTTC. As protein: CASRGLGQVTYGYTF.

The sample holds a few counts of this clonotype. The genes are TRBV3-1 and TRBJ2-1; D is ambiguous. Trimming pared 4 bases from V and 0 bases from J, leaving 16 bases between. This CDR3 has 17 residues. The germline CDR1 and CDR2 sequences are LGHDT and YNNKEL (reference sequence). CDR3 DNA sequence: TGTGCCAGCAGCCCCTCGGTCCCGTTGAGCTCCTACAATGAGCAGTTCTTC. Its translation: CASSPSVPLSSYNEQFF.

The chain uses TRBV10-2 and TRBJ2-1; unclear D gene. Germline V CDR1 and CDR2: WSHSY, SAAADI. The CDR3 consists of 15 residues. The V and J ends lost 2 bases and 0 bases respectively, with 8 bases between them. The CDR3: CASSEAASSYNEQFF. The CDR3 DNA reads as TGCGCCAGCAGTGAGGCGGCGAGCTCCTACAATGAGCAGTTCTTC.

This chain uses TRBV12-3 or TRBV12-4 with TRBJ2-2, with 7 bases aligning to TRBD1. This CDR3 has 16 amino acids. The trim removed 6 bases at V and 2 bases at J, leaving 9 bases unmatched. The CDR3 sequence: CASRRIGGLNTGELFF. The CDR3, as DNA: TGTGCCAGCAGGCGAATAGGGGGCTTAAACACCGGGGAGCTGTTTTTT.

The chain is built from TRBV7-8 and TRBJ2-1; 8 nucleotides agree with TRBD2. Germline V lookup: CDR1 SGHVS, CDR2 FQNEAQ. This CDR3 has 15 residues. V lost 5 bases to trimming and J lost 8 bases; unmatched junction nucleotides: 11. The CDR3 reads CASSLGLASNDEQFF. The DNA for the CDR3 is TGTGCCAGCAGCCTTGGACTAGCCTCGAACGATGAGCAGTTCTTC.

This clonotype was detected only a few times. The chain uses TRBV6-5 and TRBJ1-1; 9 nucleotides match TRBD1. The CDR3 loop spans 16 amino acids. Germline CDR1 reads MNHEY; CDR2 reads SVGAGI. V shed 0 bases and J 4 bases; nucleotides not matched to a gene: 6. CDR3 loop: CASSYSFRDRATEAFF. Written as DNA, the CDR3 is TGTGCCAGCAGTTACTCTTTCCGGGACAGGGCCACTGAAGCTTTCTTT.

This clonotype was detected a few times. The chain couples TRBV12-3 or TRBV12-4 to TRBJ1-1; the match to TRBD1 covers 8 bases. Trimming at V came to 2 bases and at J to 4 bases, leaving 3 bases not matched to a gene. The CDR3 contains 14 residues. The CDR3 here is CASSLSGTGTEAFF. CDR3 coding DNA: TGTGCCAGCAGTTTATCAGGGACAGGCACTGAAGCTTTCTTT.

The J gene is TRBJ2-2, the V gene TRBV12-3 or TRBV12-4; TRBD1 agrees at 11 bases. The CDR3 has 16 amino acids. V gave up 7 bases and J gave up 5 bases; unmatched junction bases: 9. CDR3 DNA: TGTGCCAGCACTGCCGGGACAGGGGGAGATACCGGGGAGCTGTTTTTT. Residues: CASTAGTGGDTGELFF.

A note on this clonotype: One junction end disagrees with the germline gene, perhaps due to a read error. This chain links TRBV11-1 with TRBJ2-1; D gene uncertain. CDR3 length equals 16 residues. The germline CDR1 and CDR2 sequences are SGHAT and FQDESV (reference sequence). The DNA for the CDR3 is TGTGCCAGCAGCTTAAGGAAGAGAACCTCCGACAATGAGCAGTTCTTC. As protein: CASSLRKRTSDNEQFF.

There are a few counts of this clonotype. V is TRBV10-1 and J is TRBJ1-1, with D possibly matching TRBD1 (6 bases). V gave up 4 bases and J gave up 8 bases, with 11 bases separating them. In germline, CDR1 is WNHNN, CDR2 SYGVQD (reference sequence). This CDR3 is built from 12 residues. CDR3 in amino acids: CASSAGGLEAFF. As DNA, the CDR3 is TGCGCCAGCAGTGCGGGGGGCCTCGAAGCTTTCTTT.

The chain joins TRBV20-1 to TRBJ2-1, with TRBD2 matching 13 bases. The CDR3 length is 14 residues. The V gene end was trimmed by 6 bases and the J gene end by 12 bases; junction bases not matched to a gene: 11. Germline V CDR1 and CDR2: DFQATT, SNEGSKA (reference sequence). The CDR3 region is CSAQTSGGRVGQFF. Written as DNA, the CDR3 is TGCAGTGCCCAGACTAGCGGGGGGCGCGTCGGGCAGTTCTTC.

This clonotype was seen a few times. The V call is TRBV10-3, the J call TRBJ2-7; the D gene could be TRBD1 or TRBD2 (5 bases each). Germline V lookup: CDR1 ENHRY, CDR2 SYGVKD. Trimming stripped 3 bases from V and 2 bases from J, with 20 bases between. The CDR3 is 17 residues long. CDR3 sequence: CAISDLSTGTLTYEQYF. The DNA of the CDR3 is TGTGCCATCAGTGACCTATCTACCGGGACCCTTACCTACGAGCAGTACTTC.

This clonotype came up a few times. The chain has TRBV9 and TRBJ2-3; no firm D call. The CDR3 is 13 amino acids. From germline, CDR1 is SGDLS and CDR2 YYNGEE. The V end was cut by 3 bases, the J end by 0 bases, with 5 bases between. CDR3 residues: CASSAGSTDTQYF. CDR3 DNA sequence: TGTGCCAGCAGCGCGGGTAGCACAGATACGCAGTATTTT.

This clonotype was found a few times. The chain employs TRBV7-6 and TRBJ2-5, with 7 positions matching TRBD2. The CDR3 consists of 15 residues. V shed 1 base, J shed 5 bases, and the junction held 7 bases outside the gene matches. CDR1 and CDR2 (germline): SGHVS, FNYEAQ. CDR3: CASSLVPGGRETQYF. The CDR3 nucleotides are TGTGCCAGCAGCTTAGTCCCCGGGGGGAGGGAGACCCAGTACTTC.

The table lists this clonotype with a few counts. This sequence joins TRBV12-3 or TRBV12-4 and TRBJ2-2; 11 nucleotides align to TRBD2. This CDR3 comprises 16 residues. Trimming cost V 5 bases and J 3 bases; bases outside gene matches: 5. The CDR3 DNA reads TGTGCCAGCAGTCCAACGGGACTAGCGGACACCGGGGAGCTGTTTTTT. It yields the protein CASSPTGLADTGELFF.

This chain joins TRBV12-3 or TRBV12-4 and TRBJ2-1; D is unclear. V was trimmed by 6 bases and J by 7 bases, leaving 7 bases between them. The CDR3 is 11 amino acids. CDR3 nucleotide sequence: TGTGCCAGCAGGGGAACGAATGAGCAGTTCTTC. Translated: CASRGTNEQFF.

This clonotype was seen a single time. The gene calls are TRBV12-3 or TRBV12-4 and TRBJ1-1; D not resolved. The CDR3 totals 12 residues. Trimming took 6 bases from V and 8 from J, leaving 13 bases between them. The CDR3 nucleotides read TGTGCCAGCAGGAGAGCGGACGGCGAAGCTTTCTTT. Its protein is CASRRADGEAFF.

This clonotype showed up just a few times. This chain joins TRBV25-1 and TRBJ2-7, with 7 bases matching TRBD1. The CDR3 has 13 amino acids. Germline CDR1 and CDR2: MGHDK and SYGVNS. V was pared by 10 bases and J by 2 bases, with 8 bases of the junction left unmatched. The CDR3: CAILQGITYEQYF. The CDR3 coding sequence is TGTGCCATCCTACAGGGGATAACCTACGAGCAGTACTTC.

There are a few counts of this clonotype. The J gene is TRBJ2-1, the V gene TRBV6-6, with D unclear. V lost 8 bases and J lost 3, with 8 bases in between. CDR1 MNHNY and CDR2 SVGAGI come from the germline V gene (reference sequence). This CDR3 is 12 amino acids long. CDR3 nucleotides: TGTGCCAGCGCGGTACTCTACAATGAGCAGTTCTTC. It encodes CASAVLYNEQFF.

This clonotype has only a few counts. The chain has TRBV7-3 and TRBJ2-2; 10 bases match TRBD2. Germline V gene sequence: CDR1 SGHTA, CDR2 FQGTGA. V dropped 4 bases and J dropped 5; count of bases not matched to a gene: 7. The CDR3 has 16 amino acids. In nucleotides, the CDR3 is TGTGCCAGCAGCTACAGCGGGGGGGATTCAACCGGGGAGCTGTTTTTT. Translation gives CASSYSGGDSTGELFF.

A few counts support this clonotype. The rearrangement links TRBV9 to TRBJ1-1; 10 positions match TRBD1. V lost 4 bases to trimming and J lost 6 bases; unmatched junction nucleotides: 9. The CDR3 is 15 residues long. Looked up from germline, CDR1 is SGDLS and CDR2 is YYNGEE. CDR3 protein: CASSPPGQGFSEAFF. The CDR3 DNA reads as TGTGCCAGCAGCCCCCCGGGACAGGGGTTTTCTGAAGCTTTCTTT.

This clonotype was picked up a small number of times. V gene TRBV10-1 combines with J gene TRBJ2-3; D not resolved. V was cut by 4 bases and J by 5 bases, with 16 bases left in between. The CDR3 contains 15 residues. CDR1 is WNHNN, CDR2 SYGVQD, per germline (reference sequence). CDR3 coding DNA: TGCGCCAGCAGTGCGAGGTGGGGTCAAGGAGATACGCAGTATTTT. This sequence encodes CASSARWGQGDTQYF.

The rearrangement links TRBV12-3 or TRBV12-4 to TRBJ1-1, with no clear D. There are 13 residues in the CDR3. Trimming cost V 3 bases and J 6 bases, with 11 bases left between them. In DNA, the CDR3 is TGTGCCAGCAGTTTTTCCCTTGGAGCTGAAGCTTTCTTT. As protein: CASSFSLGAEAFF.

This clonotype turned up a few times. The chain uses TRBV12-3 or TRBV12-4 and TRBJ2-5; 8 bases align to TRBD1. The CDR3 length is 15 residues. The V segment lost 3 bases and the J segment 5 bases; nucleotides outside the gene matches: 8. CDR3 loop: CASSLGQAAAETQYF. The CDR3 nucleotides are TGTGCCAGCAGTTTGGGACAGGCGGCCGCGGAGACCCAGTACTTC.

This clonotype was seen more than once but under ten times. The rearrangement joins TRBV7-6 to TRBJ2-1, with TRBD2 as a possible D gene (5 bases). The germline V and J ends were trimmed by 3 bases and 3 bases, with 12 bases remaining between them. The CDR3 is made up of 15 amino acids. The germline V gene encodes CDR1 SGHVS and CDR2 FNYEAQ. The CDR3 region has the DNA TGTGCCAGCAGCTTGGAAGCGGACGACTACAATGAGCAGTTCTTC. This codes for CASSLEADDYNEQFF.

The chain couples TRBV30 to TRBJ1-2, with a tentative D call TRBD1 (6 bases). Between the trimmed V and J ends, which lost 3 bases and 4 bases, there was a span of 12 bases. Germline assignment: CDR1 GTSNPN and CDR2 SVGIG (reference sequence). The CDR3 has 13 residues. Here the CDR3 reads CAWSHGGAYGYTF. CDR3 nucleotide sequence: TGTGCCTGGAGCCATGGGGGCGCCTATGGCTACACCTTC. The full variable domain, completed using reference TRBV30 and TRBJ1-2, is SQTIHQWPATLVQPVGSPLSLECTVEGTSNPNLYWYRQAAGRGLQLLFYSVGIGQISSEVPQNLSASRPQDRQFILSSKKLLLSDSGFYLCAWSHGGAYGYTFGSGTRLTVV.

The sample holds a few counts of this clonotype. V gene TRBV7-2 combines with J gene TRBJ2-2, with 7 bases fitting TRBD1. CDR1 and CDR2 from the germline V gene are SGHTA and FQGNSA. Trimming cost V 5 bases and J 5 bases; bases outside gene matches: 8. The CDR3 sequence is 15 residues long. The CDR3 nucleotides are TGTGCCAGCAGCCTCGGACAGGATTGGACCGGGGAGCTGTTTTTT. It yields the protein CASSLGQDWTGELFF. Complete variable domain (other parts from reference TRBV7-2 and TRBJ2-2): GAGVSQSPSNKVTEKGKDVELRCDPISGHTALYWYRQSLGQGLEFLIYFQGNSAPDKSGLPSDRFSAERTGGSVSTLTIQRTQQEDSAVYLCASSLGQDWTGELFFGEGSRLTVL.